The rows below give T cell receptor beta chains drawn from one sample of a study of T cell changes during pregnancy in multiple sclerosis. Data came from immunoSEQ multiplex PCR; TCRdb stores just in-frame clones and leaves some out. The sample consists of about 36,000 clones, approximately 92% of them appearing once. The sample taken for sequencing was PBMCs (not recorded whether the cells were cultured). These receptors all come from a female donor with multiple sclerosis, enrolled in a pregnancy study. CDR3s include the opening cysteine and the closing phenylalanine or tryptophan. The order of the fields is J gene, clone size, V gene, CDR3 protein. Some rows have no size entry. The others give once, few or many, or a class for an expanded clone.

J: TRBJ2-1
size: NA
V: TRBV4-1
CDR3: CASSQEPRSYNEQFF

J: TRBJ2-7
size: NA
V: TRBV5-1
CDR3: CASSLDTWGARSYEQYF

J: TRBJ2-7
size: NA
V: TRBV13
CDR3: CASSSSETGAYEQYF

J: TRBJ1-1
size: NA
V: TRBV7-2
CDR3: CASSQLAGGGTEAFF

J: TRBJ1-3
size: NA
V: TRBV2
CDR3: CASSGQGSGNTIYF

J: TRBJ1-1
size: NA
V: TRBV5-1
CDR3: CASSLGSQNTEAFF

J: TRBJ1-2
size: NA
V: TRBV18
CDR3: CASSPDRDYGYTF

J: TRBJ2-5
size: NA
V: TRBV4-1
CDR3: CASSSGDYQETQYF

J: TRBJ1-2
size: NA
V: TRBV7-9
CDR3: CASSLASGRYGDGYTF

J: TRBJ2-3
size: NA
V: TRBV6-5
CDR3: CASSYFSRTDTQYF

J: TRBJ1-4
size: NA
V: TRBV29-1
CDR3: CSVDGGSNEKLFF

J: TRBJ2-7
size: NA
V: TRBV19
CDR3: CASSEAGATYEQYF

J: TRBJ2-3
size: few
V: TRBV23-1
CDR3: CARLRGQYF

J: TRBJ2-3
size: NA
V: TRBV5-5
CDR3: CASSFQARTDTQYF

J: TRBJ1-4
size: NA
V: TRBV5-4
CDR3: CARDGQWEKLFF

J: TRBJ2-7
size: NA
V: TRBV29-1
CDR3: CSGNRDSYEQYF

J: TRBJ2-7
size: NA
V: TRBV7-2
CDR3: CASSLGAPGQGVGEQYF

J: TRBJ1-2
size: NA
V: TRBV19
CDR3: CASTAGTGTTWRGYTF

J: TRBJ1-1
size: few
V: TRBV11-2
CDR3: CASSFQGLRTEAFF

J: TRBJ2-7
size: NA
V: TRBV4-2
CDR3: CASSPQGLNYEQYF

J: TRBJ2-5
size: NA
V: TRBV25-1
CDR3: CASGTSSFETQYF

J: TRBJ2-7
size: NA
V: TRBV4-2
CDR3: CASSQAIRDSSYEQYF

J: TRBJ2-7
size: NA
V: TRBV29-1
CDR3: CSVARQGSIRDEQYF

J: TRBJ2-4
size: NA
V: TRBV30
CDR3: CAWTNTWAKNIQYF

J: TRBJ1-1
size: NA
V: TRBV9
CDR3: CASSVAMNTEAFF

J: TRBJ1-1
size: NA
V: TRBV11-2
CDR3: CASSPSFQGGGTEAFF

J: TRBJ1-4
size: NA
V: TRBV19
CDR3: CASSRSTTGTAYGEKLFF

J: TRBJ2-1
size: NA
V: TRBV18
CDR3: CASSPSQGSSYNEQFF

J: TRBJ2-5
size: NA
V: TRBV9
CDR3: CASSVGASLNQETQYF

J: TRBJ2-7
size: NA
V: TRBV4-1
CDR3: CASSLGPTVSEQYF

J: TRBJ2-7
size: NA
V: TRBV9
CDR3: CASSVDQGYEQYF

J: TRBJ1-4
size: NA
V: TRBV6-5
CDR3: CASSFRGTGEKLFF

J: TRBJ2-7
size: NA
V: TRBV5-1
CDR3: CASSLGLAATYEQYF

J: TRBJ2-2
size: NA
V: TRBV5-1
CDR3: CASSLDSYTGELFF

J: TRBJ1-2
size: NA
V: TRBV19
CDR3: CASSLLDNGYTF

J: TRBJ2-5
size: once
V: TRBV4-3
CDR3: CASSPRTSGRSQETQYF

J: TRBJ2-5
size: once
V: TRBV27
CDR3: CASSLNPLGLAGVEETQYF

J: TRBJ2-5
size: NA
V: TRBV18
CDR3: CASSPGLAQETQYF

J: TRBJ2-2
size: NA
V: TRBV5-1
CDR3: CASRADNTGELFF

J: TRBJ2-3
size: NA
V: TRBV19
CDR3: CASSIPPDTQYF

J: TRBJ1-2
size: NA
V: TRBV2
CDR3: CASRDRESDYGYTF

J: TRBJ1-2
size: NA
V: TRBV5-1
CDR3: CASSLGDSNYGYTF

J: TRBJ1-1
size: NA
V: TRBV28
CDR3: CASSLGGREAFF

J: TRBJ2-1
size: NA
V: TRBV4-2
CDR3: CASSQERVANEQFF

J: TRBJ1-1
size: NA
V: TRBV28
CDR3: CASSVMGANTEAFF

J: TRBJ2-7
size: NA
V: TRBV15
CDR3: CATSRGTGTLSMEQYF

J: TRBJ1-5
size: NA
V: TRBV16
CDR3: CASSHPTQGSGNQPQHF

J: TRBJ2-5
size: NA
V: TRBV14
CDR3: CASSQEVVGETQYF

J: TRBJ1-5
size: NA
V: TRBV6-5
CDR3: CASSAFSSNQPQHF

J: TRBJ2-7
size: NA
V: TRBV11-2
CDR3: CASSFQTGPYEQYF